This TCR beta chain emerged from a study of T cells in Graves' hyperthyroidism and ophthalmopathy. Study overall: Upon initial diagnosis and before any treatment, peripheral blood was collected.

V was shortened by 4 bases and J by 6 bases, with 6 bases between the two germline ends. The CDR3 consists of 11 residues. Germline CDR1 reads MNHEY; CDR2 reads SVGEGT. The investigators amplified TCR beta CDR3 regions from RNA transcripts. HTBI primers were the set used in a first-round RT-PCR of the TCR CDR3. TCRdb fed the multiplex PCR reads into MiXCR, producing one record per CDR3 protein. The sample records about 560,000 distinct CDR3 sequences, 16% being singletons. With respect to this clonotype: Its specificity is unknown.

In patients aged 18 to 65, hyperthyroidism was newly diagnosed, with duration under 2 months. Reasons for excluding patients were uncontrolled infection, other autoimmune disease, pregnancy or lactation. General study points: Ophthalmopathy was predicted by the model a median of roughly 6.6 months ahead of onset.

The sequenced sample consisted of blood. This chain uses TRBV6-2 or TRBV6-3 with TRBJ1-2, with D unclear. This sequence originates from a woman aged 18-35 years with Graves' hyperthyroidism. CDR3 sequence: CASSSRHGYTF. Written as DNA, the CDR3 is TGTGCCAGCAGTTCTAGACATGGCTACACCTTC.